Shown below are 26 T cell receptor beta chains from a single sample sequenced in a study of cytomegalovirus exposure and HLA in healthy donors. Here immunoSEQ multiplex PCR was the method, and the copy in TCRdb shows in-frame clones only, minus some. The table has fewer than 200,000 clones, under 90% seen once; the top ten hold about 9.4%. The sequenced sample was PBMCs. The receptors were gathered from a woman under 30 in good health and CMV-seropositive.

Comments on this clone: The junction and the germline gene differ at one end; a read error may be behind it. The chain is built from TRBV7-2 and TRBJ2-1; the match to TRBD2 covers 7 bases. The CDR3 contains 11 residues. Germline loops: CDR1 SGHTA, CDR2 FQGNSA. The CDR3 nucleotides read TGTGCCAGCAGCTATGGACTAGATCCGATCTTC. The encoded protein is CASSYGLDPIF. Full variable domain (rest looked up from reference TRBV7-2 and TRBJ2-1): GAGVSQSPSNKVTEKGKDVELRCDPISGHTALYWYRQSLGQGLEFLIYFQGNSAPDKSGLPSDRFSAERTGGSVSTLTIQRTQQEDSAVYLCASSYGLDPIFGPGTRLTVL.

V is TRBV7-2 and J is TRBJ2-5, with 14 positions matching TRBD2. CDR3 size: 16 residues. Germline-derived CDR1 and CDR2 are SGHTA and FQGNSA. V trimming: 6 bases; J trimming: 4 bases; junction bases outside the gene matches: 7. CDR3 in amino acids: CASRTGLAGDGETQYF. The CDR3 bases are TGTGCCAGCAGAACGGGACTAGCGGGAGACGGAGAGACCCAGTACTTC.

This clone has just one count. The CDR3 DNA follows: TGCGCCAGCAGTCAGCGCAGGGAAGAGACCCAGTACTTC. This gives the protein CASSQRREETQYF. This chain joins TRBV5-1 and TRBJ2-5; D is perhaps TRBD1 (5 bases). The CDR3 spans 13 residues. Per germline, CDR1 SGHRS and CDR2 YFSETQ. V gave up 5 bases and J gave up 3 bases, with 11 bases separating them.

This clone was found a few times. This chain joins TRBV27 and TRBJ1-2; D perhaps matches TRBD1 (5 bases). V was clipped by 5 bases and J by 8 bases, with 12 bases between them. CDR1 is MNHEY, CDR2 SMNVEV, per germline (reference sequence). This CDR3 is 12 amino acids long. The chain's CDR3 is CASSTPGGGYTF. The CDR3, as DNA: TGTGCCAGCAGTACGCCCGGGGGGGGCTACACCTTC.

V gene TRBV15 combines with J gene TRBJ2-5; no reliable D call. V dropped 3 bases and J dropped 5 bases, with 7 bases sitting between them. Germline CDR1 reads LNHNV; CDR2 reads YYDKDF (reference sequence). This CDR3 is 12 amino acids long. The CDR3 reads CATSRGRETQYF. The CDR3 coding sequence is TGTGCCACCAGCAGGGGCCGCGAGACCCAGTACTTC.

This clone has only a few counts. The chain employs TRBV4-2 and TRBJ1-1; 9 nucleotides match TRBD1. In germline, CDR1 is LGHNA, CDR2 YNFKEQ. With 1 base clipped from V and 1 base from J, the junction kept 1 base outside the gene matches. The CDR3 is made up of 15 amino acids. This chain's CDR3 is CASSQAGQGNTEAFF. The DNA of the CDR3 is TGTGCCAGCAGCCAAGCGGGACAGGGGAACACTGAAGCTTTCTTT.

The rearrangement links TRBV7-2 to TRBJ1-5; a weak D match, TRBD1 (6 bases). Trimming pared 3 bases from V and 10 bases from J, leaving 16 bases between. The CDR3 sequence is 14 residues long. The germline V gene has CDR1 SGHTA and CDR2 FQGNSA. Here the CDR3 DNA reads TGTGCCAGCAGCTTCTCTCCAGGGGCCGGCCCCCAGCATTTT. Translated, it gives CASSFSPGAGPQHF.

The chain employs TRBV5-6 and TRBJ2-7; 12 nucleotides match TRBD2. V was pared by 3 bases and J by 3 bases, with 4 bases of the junction left unmatched. CDR3 length: 15 residues. The V gene's germline CDR1 is SGHDT and CDR2 YYEEEE. This CDR3 reads CASSSSGRAHYEQYF. CDR3 in DNA: TGTGCCAGCAGCTCTAGCGGGAGGGCCCACTACGAGCAGTACTTC.

The chain joins TRBV30 to TRBJ2-1; the match to TRBD2 covers 7 bases. Unmatched junction bases numbered 7, after V lost 4 bases and J lost 4 bases. Looked up from germline, CDR1 is GTSNPN and CDR2 is SVGIG (reference sequence). The CDR3 totals 14 residues. The CDR3 nucleotides are TGTGCCTGGAAGGGCACTAGCGAATACAATGAGCAGTTCTTC. It specifies CAWKGTSEYNEQFF.

The gene calls are TRBV11-2 and TRBJ2-7; 7 nucleotides match TRBD1. J lost 2 bases, V lost 4 bases, and 5 bases had no gene match. CDR1 SGHAT and CDR2 FQNNGV come from the germline V gene. The CDR3 loop spans 14 amino acids. CDR3 DNA: TGTGCCAGCAGCTACACCGGGACAGCCTACGAGCAGTACTTC. Translation: CASSYTGTAYEQYF.

The chain joins TRBV2 to TRBJ2-7, with 9 bases fitting TRBD1. The V and J ends lost 2 bases and 2 bases, in that order; junction bases with no gene match: 10. This CDR3 comprises 17 residues. The germline V gene has CDR1 SNHLY and CDR2 FYNNEI. The CDR3: CASSENVPGQGAYEQYF. DNA for the CDR3: TGTGCCAGCAGTGAAAACGTTCCGGGACAGGGCGCCTACGAGCAGTACTTC.

This sequence joins TRBV6-6 and TRBJ1-2, with TRBD1 identical over 9 bases. Germline V gives CDR1 MNHNY, CDR2 SVGAGI (reference sequence). The CDR3 runs 14 residues. With 6 bases clipped from V and 3 bases from J, the junction kept 5 bases outside the gene matches. The CDR3 bases are TGTGCCAGCAGCCACAGGGGGCGCGACTATGGCTACACCTTC. This codes for CASSHRGRDYGYTF.

The rearrangement joins TRBV11-3 to TRBJ1-3; D possibly corresponds to TRBD1 (6 bases). With 5 bases removed from V and 0 bases from J, the gap between germline ends came to 8 bases. Germline loops: CDR1 SGHNT, CDR2 YENEEA. This CDR3 is 14 amino acids long. CDR3 in amino acids: CASSRTDSGNTIYF. The CDR3 DNA follows: TGTGCCAGCAGCCGGACAGACTCTGGAAACACCATATATTTT.

V usage is TRBV30 and J usage is TRBJ2-7; TRBD1 aligns across 9 bases. The germline V gene encodes CDR1 GTSNPN and CDR2 SVGIG (reference sequence). This CDR3 contains 13 residues. V lost 1 base to trimming and J lost 6 bases; unmatched junction nucleotides: 4. The CDR3 protein is CAWSADRGGEQYF. The CDR3 DNA reads TGTGCCTGGAGTGCGGACAGGGGAGGCGAGCAGTACTTC.

This chain connects TRBV7-3 to TRBJ2-7; possibly TRBD2 for D (6 bases). Trimming pared 5 bases from V and 1 base from J, leaving 12 bases between. There are 14 residues in the CDR3. CDR1 and CDR2 (germline): SGHTA, FQGTGA. The CDR3 region has the DNA TGTGCCAGCAGCCCGACGGGACTGTCCTACGAGCAGTACTTC. Residues: CASSPTGLSYEQYF.

The V call is TRBV7-3, the J call TRBJ2-3, with 14 bases matching TRBD2. V shed 5 bases, J shed 3 bases, and the junction held 4 bases outside the gene matches. This CDR3 spans 16 amino acids. The germline CDR1 and CDR2 sequences are SGHTA and FQGTGA. The CDR3: CASSQTSGRGTDTQYF. The CDR3 coding sequence is TGTGCCAGCAGCCAGACTAGCGGGAGGGGGACAGATACGCAGTATTTT.

The chain combines TRBV4-3 with TRBJ2-1; a weak D match, TRBD2 (5 bases). The V and J ends lost 4 bases and 1 base respectively, with 14 bases between them. From germline, CDR1 is LGHNA and CDR2 YSLEER. The length of the CDR3 is 16 residues. CDR3 sequence: CASSPLRERSYNEQFF. The CDR3 DNA reads as TGCGCCAGCAGCCCCTTGAGGGAGAGATCCTACAATGAGCAGTTCTTC.

The genes are TRBV6-6 and TRBJ1-1; D possibly corresponds to TRBD1 (6 bases). The V end was cut by 5 bases, the J end by 3 bases, with 13 bases between. Germline-derived CDR1 and CDR2 are MNHNY and SVGAGI (reference sequence). The CDR3 is made up of 14 amino acids. The CDR3, as DNA: TGTGCCAGCAGTCATGACAGGTACGACACTGAAGCTTTCTTT. Translation gives CASSHDRYDTEAFF.

The chain uses TRBV7-9 and TRBJ2-7; D might be TRBD2 (6 bases). Germline V gene sequence: CDR1 SEHNR, CDR2 FQNEAQ (reference sequence). The CDR3 consists of 18 residues. V dropped 4 bases and J dropped 2 bases, with 24 bases sitting between them. The CDR3 is CASSSAGTPTWGPYEQYF. CDR3 DNA sequence: TGTGCCAGCAGCTCAGCCGGGACTCCAACCTGGGGACCCTACGAGCAGTACTTC.

The chain employs TRBV18 and TRBJ1-5; weak D call: TRBD1 (5 bases). CDR1 is KGHSH, CDR2 LQKENI, per germline. Trimming took off 6 bases at V and 6 bases at J, with 21 bases between the two ends. This CDR3 region has 16 residues. This CDR3 reads CASSSREGPKGQPQHF. The CDR3 DNA sequence: TGTGCCAGCTCCTCCAGGGAGGGGCCTAAAGGTCAGCCCCAGCATTTT.

The chain uses TRBV5-8 and TRBJ1-1, with 9 bases that match TRBD1. V lost 5 bases to trimming and J lost 0 bases; unmatched junction nucleotides: 2. The germline V gene has CDR1 SGHTS and CDR2 YDEGEE. This CDR3 is built from 14 residues. The CDR3 here is CASRGQGMNTEAFF. The CDR3 coding sequence is TGTGCCAGCAGGGGACAGGGAATGAACACTGAAGCTTTCTTT.

The J gene is TRBJ2-6, the V gene TRBV9; the D is unclear. CDR1 is SGDLS, CDR2 YYNGEE, per germline. CDR3 length: 20 residues. Trimming took off 0 bases at V and 1 base at J, with 20 bases between the two ends. The CDR3 region has the DNA TGTGCCAGCAGCGTAGTTAAAGCGCCTCCCGAGAAATCTGGGGCCAACGTCCTGACTTTC. Protein product: CASSVVKAPPEKSGANVLTF.

The V call is TRBV30, the J call TRBJ2-5; the D gene is possibly TRBD1 (6 bases). The V and J ends lost 0 bases and 4 bases respectively, with 9 bases between them. This CDR3 has 13 residues. The germline gives CDR1 GTSNPN, CDR2 SVGIG (reference sequence). Here the CDR3 DNA reads TGTGCCTGGAGTGTACAGGGAGCAGAGACCCAGTACTTC. Its protein product is CAWSVQGAETQYF.

This chain links TRBV6-5 with TRBJ1-2; TRBD1 matches at 8 bases. This CDR3 has 13 amino acids. Trimming at V came to 7 bases and at J to 4 bases, leaving 5 bases not matched to a gene. Germline loops: CDR1 MNHEY, CDR2 SVGAGI. CDR3 nucleotide sequence: TGTGCCAGCAAGAACGACAGGGGCTATGGCTACACCTTC. Protein: CASKNDRGYGYTF.

CDR3 in amino acids: CASRPRGGRAYEQYF. In nucleotides, the CDR3 is TGTGCCAGCAGGCCGCGGGGCGGGAGGGCCTACGAGCAGTACTTC. The rearrangement joins TRBV28 to TRBJ2-7, with 9 bases aligning to TRBD2. The CDR3 loop spans 15 amino acids. CDR1 is MDHEN, CDR2 SYDVKM, per germline. Trimming at V came to 6 bases and at J to 2 bases, leaving 8 bases not matched to a gene.

The chain carries TRBV7-9 and TRBJ1-2, with D unresolved. The CDR3 runs to 12 residues. Trimming stripped 0 bases from V and 7 bases from J, with 6 bases between. In germline, CDR1 is SEHNR, CDR2 FQNEAQ (reference sequence). The CDR3 loop reads CASSLASGGYTF. The DNA for the CDR3 is TGTGCCAGCAGCTTAGCTTCGGGTGGCTACACCTTC.